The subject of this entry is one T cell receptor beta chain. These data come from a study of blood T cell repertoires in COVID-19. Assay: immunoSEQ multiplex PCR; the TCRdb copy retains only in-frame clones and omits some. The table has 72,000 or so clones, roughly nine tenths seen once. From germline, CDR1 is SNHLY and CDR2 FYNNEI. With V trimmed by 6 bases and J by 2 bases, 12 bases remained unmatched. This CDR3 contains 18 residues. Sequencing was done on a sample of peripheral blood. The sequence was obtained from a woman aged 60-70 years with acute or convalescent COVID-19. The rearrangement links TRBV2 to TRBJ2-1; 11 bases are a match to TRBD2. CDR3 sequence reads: CASSSQASGGIPYNEQFF. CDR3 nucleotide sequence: TGTGCCAGCAGCTCGCAGGCTAGCGGGGGGATACCCTACAATGAGCAGTTCTTC.